These T cell receptor beta chains were read from a single sample in a study of STAT5B mutations in CD4+ large granular lymphocyte leukemia. The data were produced by immunoSEQ multiplex PCR, yet TCRdb's version contains in-frame clones alone and is incomplete. The repertoire has about 23,000 clones, around three quarters of them found once; the top ten carry roughly 0.43%. Sequencing was done on a sample of CD4+ T cells from blood buffy coats. These TCRs come from a human donor in good health. Each CDR3 is given with its conserved first and last residue. The order of the fields is D gene, V gene, clone size, J gene, CDR3 DNA, CDR3 protein. A D gene is named only where the DNA matches it firmly. Rows may omit the clone size; those that give it use once, few, many or a size class.

>-|TRBV6-5|-|TRBJ1-2
TGTGCCAGCAGGAGCACCACAAGTGGCTACACCTTC
CASRSTTSGYTF
>TRBD1|TRBV7-2|-|TRBJ2-7
TGTGCCAGCAGCTTGACAGGGTTGGGGGAGCAGTACTTC
CASSLTGLGEQYF
>-|TRBV11-2|-|TRBJ2-1
TGTGCCAGCAGCTTACTTCAGGGCTCCTACAATGAGCAGTTCTTC
CASSLLQGSYNEQFF
>-|TRBV2|few|TRBJ2-7
TGTGCCAGCACCGAGGACAGGGAGGGAAAGTACTTC
CASTEDREGKYF
>TRBD1|TRBV5-1|once|TRBJ2-7
TGCGCCAGCAGGGGGACAGGGGATTCCTCCTACGAGCAGTACTTC
CASRGTGDSSYEQYF
>-|TRBV4-1|once|TRBJ2-7
TGCGTCAGCAGCCAAATGGAGGTATCAACCTACGAGCAGTACTTC
CVSSQMEVSTYEQYF
>-|TRBV10-3|-|TRBJ2-7
TGTGCCATCAGTTCTGTCAGGAGTCTTTCCTACGAGCAGTACTTC
CAISSVRSLSYEQYF
>TRBD2|TRBV11-2|-|TRBJ2-3
TGTGCCAGCAGCTTAGATGATGCGGGAGCCGGAGATACGCAGTATTTT
CASSLDDAGAGDTQYF
>-|TRBV7-9|-|TRBJ2-5
TGTGCCAGCAGCTTAGATACTAGGATGGGGACCCAGTACTTC
CASSLDTRMGTQYF
>-|TRBV19|-|TRBJ1-1
TGTGCCAGTAGTATAGGGAGGGGGGCTGAAGCTTTCTTT
CASSIGRGAEAFF
>-|TRBV25-1|-|TRBJ2-3
TGTGCCAGCAGCGCGGAAGTGGGCTGGGTCACAGATACGCAGTATTTT
CASSAEVGWVTDTQYF
>TRBD2|TRBV10-2|-|TRBJ2-1
TGCGCCAGCTCGGGAGCGGGAGGCTACAATGAGCAGTTCTTC
CASSGAGGYNEQFF
>-|TRBV7-8|-|TRBJ2-7
TGTGCCAGCAGCTTTCGAACTAACGGGGCTTACGAGCAGTACTTC
CASSFRTNGAYEQYF
>-|TRBV6-5|-|TRBJ1-3
TGTGCCAGCAGCCCCTCTGGAAACACCATATATTTT
CASSPSGNTIYF
>TRBD1|TRBV5-6|-|TRBJ2-1
TGTGCCAGCAGCTTCACCACCCTAAAGGACAGGGACAATGAGCAGTTCTTC
CASSFTTLKDRDNEQFF
>-|TRBV9|-|TRBJ2-2
TGTGCCAGCAGCGTAGAATTCCCTTCGGGCGGGGAGCTGTTTTTT
CASSVEFPSGGELFF
>-|TRBV29-1|-|TRBJ2-1
TGCAGCGTTGTGATTCAGGGGAAGTTGTCCTACAATGAGCAGTTCTTC
CSVVIQGKLSYNEQFF
>-|TRBV19|-|TRBJ1-5
TGTGCCAGTAGCCCCACCGGGACCTTTGTTGGAGAGCCCCAGCATTTT
CASSPTGTFVGEPQHF
>-|TRBV6-5|few|TRBJ1-2
TGTGCCAGCAGTTACTCAGGGGCCAATAACTATGGCTACACCTTC
CASSYSGANNYGYTF
>-|TRBV2|few|TRBJ1-2
TGTGCCAGCAGAGCACTGAACTATGGCTACACCTTC
CASRALNYGYTF
>TRBD1|TRBV29-1|-|TRBJ2-1
TGCAGCGGCAATCACAGGGGATACAATGAGCAGTTCTTC
CSGNHRGYNEQFF
>TRBD2|TRBV25-1|-|TRBJ2-4
TGTGCCAGCAGTGATGCGCGGGAGGTACGGAACATTCAGTACTTC
CASSDAREVRNIQYF
>-|TRBV30|once|TRBJ2-4
TGTGCCTGGAGTGCTAACCGAGGGTTTTCGGAAAACATTCAGTACTTC
CAWSANRGFSENIQYF
>TRBD2|TRBV14|-|TRBJ2-1
TGTGCCAGCAGCCAGAAGACGGGACTAGCGGGATACAATGAGCAGTTCTTC
CASSQKTGLAGYNEQFF
>TRBD2|TRBV9|-|TRBJ2-1
TGTGCCAGCAGCGTCGGAGCTAGCGGGACTACCTACAATGAGCAGTTCTTC
CASSVGASGTTYNEQFF
>-|TRBV6-6|-|TRBJ1-3
TGTGCCAGCAGTACAGGGAAACAATCTGGAAACACCATATATTTT
CASSTGKQSGNTIYF
>-|TRBV30|-|TRBJ1-2
TGTGCCTGGAGAGAGGGGACCGGCTACACCTTC
CAWREGTGYTF
>-|TRBV5-8|-|TRBJ1-1
TGTGCCAGCAGCTCGGGGGCCGGGCGAGGCACTGAAGCTTTCTTT
CASSSGAGRGTEAFF
>TRBD2|TRBV7-9|-|TRBJ2-1
TGTGCCAGCAAAGGCGGACTAGCGCTATACAATGAGCAGTTCTTC
CASKGGLALYNEQFF
>-|TRBV6-5|-|TRBJ2-7
TGTGCCAGCAGTGCTAGGAGCCAAAGCGAGCAGTACTTC
CASSARSQSEQYF
>-|TRBV7-9|-|TRBJ1-2
TGTGCCAGCAGCTACGGGACTGGTTGGTATGGCTACACCTTC
CASSYGTGWYGYTF
>-|TRBV25-1|-|TRBJ2-1
TGTGCCAGCAGCCCCGGCAGCCAGGGAGGAACTTCCTACAATGAGCAGTTCTTC
CASSPGSQGGTSYNEQFF
>-|TRBV6-5|-|TRBJ1-1
TGTGCCAGCAGGAAACAAGAAAACACTGAAGCTTTCTTT
CASRKQENTEAFF
>-|TRBV11-3|-|TRBJ2-7
TGTACCAGCAGCTTAGGCCCTAGCACCTACGAGCAGTACTTC
CTSSLGPSTYEQYF
>TRBD1|TRBV18|few|TRBJ1-1
TGTGCCAGCTTAGGACAGGGAGGGACTGAAGCTTTCTTT
CASLGQGGTEAFF
>-|TRBV5-5|-|TRBJ2-1
TGTGCCAGCCAGATGGGGGGAAATGAGCAGTTCTTC
CASQMGGNEQFF
>-|TRBV7-2|-|TRBJ2-7
TGTGCCAGCAGCTTAGCAGGAAACTACGAGCAGTACTTC
CASSLAGNYEQYF
>-|TRBV29-1|-|TRBJ2-3
TGCAGCATTCTGAGGGGGTTGGGCACAGATACGCAGTATTTT
CSILRGLGTDTQYF
>TRBD2|TRBV19|-|TRBJ2-3
TGTGCCAGTACGGCGGGACTAGCGATAGATACGCAGTATTTT
CASTAGLAIDTQYF
>TRBD2|TRBV7-8|-|TRBJ2-1
TGTGCCAGCAGCTTCTTTAGCGGGATACGCTACAATGAGCAGTTCTTC
CASSFFSGIRYNEQFF